One TCR beta chain is described in this entry. This record belongs to a study of monozygotic twins with inflammatory bowel disease. TCRdb reprocessed the 5' RACE reads and reports one entry per CDR3 protein, with no DNA. The listing contains some 210,000 distinct CDR3 sequences. In germline, CDR1 is SGHTA, CDR2 FQGNSA. This CDR3 has 15 residues. The rearrangement links TRBV7-2 to TRBJ1-1. Sequences were obtained from blood. The receptor comes from a human donor with ulcerative colitis or Crohn's disease, or a healthy co-twin of an affected twin (not recorded which). The CDR3 sequence is CASSLFQIPNTEAFF.